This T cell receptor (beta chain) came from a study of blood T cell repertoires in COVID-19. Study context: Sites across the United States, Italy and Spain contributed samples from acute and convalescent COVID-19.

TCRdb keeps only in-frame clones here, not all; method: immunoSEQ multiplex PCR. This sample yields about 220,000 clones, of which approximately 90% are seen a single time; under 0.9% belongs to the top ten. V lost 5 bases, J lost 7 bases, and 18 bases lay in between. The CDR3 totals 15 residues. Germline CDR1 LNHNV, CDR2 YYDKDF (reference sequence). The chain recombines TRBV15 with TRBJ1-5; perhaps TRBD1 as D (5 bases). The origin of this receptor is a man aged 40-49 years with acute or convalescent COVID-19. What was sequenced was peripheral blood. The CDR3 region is CATSQSWVWGQPQHF. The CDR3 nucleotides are TGTGCCACCAGCCAGAGTTGGGTTTGGGGCCAGCCCCAGCATTTT.